These 21 T cell receptor beta chains came from one sample sequenced in a study of blood T cells in healthy people across ages. PCR was performed a second time for about 7 to 11 cycles using a sample-barcoded 5' primer and a J-beta primer mix. Each CDR3 protein gets one entry after TCRdb re-called the 5' RACE reads with MiXCR. The sample yields hundreds of thousands of distinct CDR3 sequences, roughly 20% seen once. Material for sequencing was blood. These receptors all come from a man aged 65-85 years in good health.

This clonotype came up a few times. The chain employs TRBV20-1 and TRBJ2-5; D possibly corresponds to TRBD2 (7 bases). V lost 3 bases, J lost 4 bases, and 12 bases lay in between. CDR1 and CDR2 from the germline V gene are DFQATT and SNEGSKA (reference sequence). The CDR3 sequence is 13 residues long. CDR3 region: CSASPRGGETQYF. In DNA, the CDR3 is TGCAGTGCTAGTCCAAGGGGGGGAGAGACCCAGTACTTC.

Turning to this clonotype: At one boundary the junction diverges from the germline segment, which might be a read error. The chain couples TRBV25-1 to TRBJ2-2; 12 nucleotides line up with TRBD2. CDR3 size: 18 residues. Per the germline V gene, CDR1 is MGHDK and CDR2 is SYGVNS. CDR3: CASSGDGTWTSGTGELLF. CDR3 sequence (DNA): TGTGCCAGCAGTGGGGACGGAACCTGGACTAGCGGGACCGGGGAGCTGCTTTTT.

The CDR3 nucleotides read TGTGCCTGCAGCACCGGGACAGGGACCTACGAGCAGTACTTC. It encodes CACSTGTGTYEQYF. The chain recombines TRBV30 with TRBJ2-7; 9 nucleotides agree with TRBD1. Germline V gives CDR1 GTSNPN, CDR2 SVGIG (reference sequence). Losses at the gene ends were 6 bases for V and 2 bases for J; bases not matched to a gene: 8. This CDR3 spans 14 amino acids.

The chain employs TRBV21-1 and TRBJ2-1; the D call in the table, TRBD1, was not verified against the DNA. Gene TRBJ2-7 matches the end of the DNA better, so the J call may be wrong. TRBV21-1 is shown as a pseudogene. This CDR3 has 17 residues. CDR3 sequence: CASSKAGRDRGVYEQYF. CDR3 nucleotide sequence: TGTGCCAGCAGCAAAGCCGGTAGGGACAGGGGGGTCTACGAGCAGTACTTC.

The rearrangement uses TRBV15 and TRBJ2-5, with 8 bases that match TRBD1. From germline, CDR1 is LNHNV and CDR2 YYDKDF (reference sequence). The J segment lost 4 bases and the V segment lost 0 bases, leaving 1 base of the junction unmatched. The CDR3 contains 14 residues. CDR3 region: CATSRDQGAETQYF. The CDR3 DNA is TGTGCCACCAGCAGAGATCAGGGGGCAGAGACCCAGTACTTC.

There are a few counts of this clonotype. CDR3 in DNA: TGCAGTGCTAGAGGGTATGATAGCGAATACGAGCAGTACTTC. Translation: CSARGYDSEYEQYF. The chain recombines TRBV20-1 with TRBJ2-7, with D perhaps TRBD2 (5 bases). V lost 1 base and J 4 bases, leaving 14 bases between the germline ends. The CDR3 spans 14 residues. Germline loops: CDR1 DFQATT, CDR2 SNEGSKA (reference sequence).

For the CDR3, the DNA is TGCAGTGCTGCCGCCGGGGGAAACAATGAGCAGTTCTTC. The encoded protein is CSAAAGGNNEQFF. This rearrangement joins TRBV20-1 to TRBJ2-5; the D gene is possibly TRBD2 (6 bases). Judging by the DNA end, TRBJ2-1 fits better; the J call may be wrong. There are 13 residues in the CDR3. CDR1 and CDR2 (germline): DFQATT, SNEGSKA (reference sequence).

The rearrangement links TRBV29-1 to TRBJ1-2, with 7 bases fitting TRBD1. The CDR3 sequence is 15 residues long. Looked up from germline, CDR1 is SQVTM and CDR2 is ANQGSEA. With V trimmed by 2 bases and J by 0 bases, 6 bases remained unmatched. The DNA for the CDR3 is TGCAGCGTTGAAAGAGGAGACAGGGCTAACTATGGCTACACCTTC. This sequence encodes CSVERGDRANYGYTF.

Note on this clonotype: The junction does not match germline at one end; this may be a read error. The J gene is TRBJ1-5, the V gene TRBV3-1; the D is unclear. This CDR3 region has 14 residues. Germline V gene data show CDR1 as LGHDT and CDR2 as YNNKEL (reference sequence). CDR3 in amino acids: CAGSQGINNQPQHF. The CDR3 nucleotides are TGTGCCGGCAGCCAAGGGATCAACAATCAGCCCCAGCATTTT.

A few counts support this clonotype. The V gene is TRBV9, the J gene TRBJ2-2; D is possibly TRBD2 (6 bases). In germline, CDR1 is SGDLS, CDR2 YYNGEE. V lost 0 bases, J lost 8 bases, and 14 bases lay in between. The CDR3 length is 15 residues. The CDR3: CASSVGGLIAGELFF. CDR3 DNA: TGTGCCAGCAGCGTAGGGGGACTTATTGCGGGGGAGCTGTTTTTT.

In its sample, this clonotype was seen many times. This rearrangement joins TRBV20-1 to TRBJ2-2; TRBD2 matches at 7 bases. Germline assignment: CDR1 DFQATT and CDR2 SNEGSKA (reference sequence). The trim removed 3 bases at V and 6 bases at J, leaving 7 bases unmatched. This CDR3 contains 14 residues. CDR3 in DNA: TGCAGTGCTAGCCCCTTTACTAGCGCCGGGGAGCTGTTTTTT. The encoded protein is CSASPFTSAGELFF.

The chain links TRBV6-2 or TRBV6-3 to TRBJ1-1; perhaps TRBD1 as D (6 bases). V dropped 7 bases and J dropped 1 base, with 13 bases sitting between them. The CDR3 is 14 amino acids. Germline CDR1 and CDR2: MNHEY and SVGEGT. The CDR3 DNA is TGTGCCAGCACCGTAACACAGGGGAACACTGAAGCTTTCTTT. It specifies CASTVTQGNTEAFF.

The sample holds a few counts of this clonotype. This chain uses TRBV2 with TRBJ2-1, with TRBD2 identical over 14 bases. Germline lookup yields CDR1 SNHLY and CDR2 FYNNEI. The CDR3 totals 17 residues. J gave up 3 bases and V 3 bases, and 4 bases lay outside the gene matches. The CDR3 nucleotides are TGTGCCAGCAGTGACAACGGACTAGCGGGAGGCTACAATGAGCAGTTCTTC. Encoded protein: CASSDNGLAGGYNEQFF.

This clonotype came up a few times. V and J are TRBV20-1 and TRBJ2-5; no firm D call. The J call is doubtful: the DNA matches TRBJ2-7 better. Germline V gene sequence: CDR1 DFQATT, CDR2 SNEGSKA (reference sequence). The CDR3 is made up of 13 amino acids. CDR3 sequence reads: CSARENDKSEQYF. Here the CDR3 DNA reads TGCAGTGCTAGAGAAAACGACAAGTCCGAGCAGTACTTC.

This chain connects TRBV12-3 or TRBV12-4 to TRBJ1-1; TRBD1 is a possible D gene (5 bases). V was trimmed by 4 bases and J by 1 base, leaving 10 bases between them. The CDR3 spans 14 residues. CDR3 DNA: TGTGCCAGCAGTTGGGGGACCGCGAACACTGAAGCTTTCTTT. Translated, it gives CASSWGTANTEAFF.

This clonotype was picked up a small number of times. This chain uses TRBV6-5 with TRBJ1-6; D is unclear. The CDR3 totals 15 residues. V was clipped by 5 bases and J by 5 bases, with 13 bases between them. Germline V gene sequence: CDR1 MNHEY, CDR2 SVGAGI. The CDR3 bases are TGTGCCAGCAGTAGAGGGAGCTCGAATAATTCACCCCTCCACTTT. Translating gives CASSRGSSNNSPLHF.

This clonotype was seen a few times. The chain joins TRBV7-9 to TRBJ1-5, with D unresolved. In germline, CDR1 is SEHNR, CDR2 FQNEAQ (reference sequence). The CDR3 runs to 15 residues. Trimming removed 3 bases at V and 0 bases at J, with 9 bases between. CDR3 residues: CASSLFFSSNQPQHF. The CDR3 DNA follows: TGTGCCAGCAGCTTGTTTTTCAGTAGCAATCAGCCCCAGCATTTT.

This clonotype was seen a handful of times. The chain has TRBV28 and TRBJ1-1, with no clear D. This CDR3 has 13 amino acids. The V gene's germline CDR1 is MDHEN and CDR2 SYDVKM. The ends were cut back, 0 bases at V and 6 bases at J, with 8 bases in the middle. The DNA of the CDR3 is TGTGCCAGCAGTTTATGGGGTCGCTCTGAAGCTTTCTTT. As protein: CASSLWGRSEAFF.

This clonotype has at least ten counts. The chain is built from TRBV7-2 and TRBJ2-6; D uncertain. This CDR3 spans 16 amino acids. Germline CDR1 is SGHTA and CDR2 is FQGNSA. The V end lost 3 bases, the J end lost 2 bases, and 11 bases lay between the germline ends. CDR3 coding DNA: TGTGCCAGCAGCTTTACCCTACTGGCTGGGGCCAACGTCCTGACTTTC. Protein product: CASSFTLLAGANVLTF. Together with reference TRBV7-2 and TRBJ2-6, the CDR3 gives the full variable domain: GAGVSQSPSNKVTEKGKDVELRCDPISGHTALYWYRQSLGQGLEFLIYFQGNSAPDKSGLPSDRFSAERTGGSVSTLTIQRTQQEDSAVYLCASSFTLLAGANVLTFGAGSRLTVL.

The rearrangement uses TRBV4-1 and TRBJ1-2; D gene unclear. The V gene lost 7 bases and the J gene lost 1 base, with 7 bases spanning the gap. Germline CDR1 MGHRA, CDR2 YSYEKL. This CDR3 has 12 amino acids. CDR3 bases: TGCGCCAGCATGGGATTTAACTATGGCTACACCTTC. Translated, it gives CASMGFNYGYTF.

The chain recombines TRBV20-1 with TRBJ2-5, with 7 bases that match TRBD1. The CDR3 has 14 residues. The junction had 9 bases not matched to a gene; V was cut back by 3 bases and J by 5 bases. Germline CDR1 and CDR2: DFQATT and SNEGSKA (reference sequence). The CDR3 reads CSASLPGGRETQYF. The CDR3 DNA reads as TGCAGTGCTAGTCTCCCAGGGGGTAGGGAGACCCAGTACTTC.